This T cell receptor (beta chain) is from a study of T cell responses to AZD1222 COVID-19 vaccine listed by TCRdb under 2021. With respect to the entire study: AZD1222 recipients with second doses at about 4 weeks or about 12 weeks were pooled, because spike-specific TCR depth and breadth did not differ between schedules. A total of just over 230 trial participants underwent TCR sequencing, of whom 200 to 220 received two doses of AZD1222 and some 25 received two doses of the MenACWY control vaccine. Trial participants were enrolled by age into 18-55, 56-69 and 70-plus year subgroups, with about 150, 28 and 57 TCR-sequenced participants respectively. Summary of the overall study and its limitations: After two AZD1222 doses, both the breadth and the depth of spike-specific TCRs were significantly higher than at day 0 and than in MenACWY recipients. Reportedly, almost half of the unique spike-specific TCRs recognized epitopes lying outside the regions that are mutated in the B.1.351 and B.1.1.7 variants. Vaccine-associated CD4 TCRs spanned the whole spike protein, with dominant responses in regions 160-218 and 743-854. Because no day 14 peak-response samples were available, the repertoires could be characterized only after the peak T cell response. The 56-69-year group was small, and its depth increase did not reach significance, likely because of low power. Conclusions about previously exposed vaccinees were limited because only a handful of AZD1222 recipients were SARS-CoV-2 seropositive at baseline. Participants were mostly white British and included more females than males, and it was suggested by the authors that clonal diversity may have been underestimated.

The time point label here, explained by the study, means: baseline before first vaccination. The vaccinee samples were drawn from two UK trials, COV001 and COV002, one of which was a single-blind randomized controlled phase 2/3 trial testing AZD1222 (ChAdOx1 nCoV-19) in healthy adults. For TCRbeta chain sequencing, PBMC samples were collected from trial participants at day 0 and at day 28 after the second dose. According to the germline V gene, CDR1 reads SGHTA and CDR2 reads FQGNSA. Including cysteine and phenylalanine, the CDR3 has 15 amino acids. Just the 45-base CDR3 DNA is kept, in frame starting at base 1. From V the trimming removes 1 base and from J it removes 7 bases, while the gene matches leave 9 bases of the junction unaccounted for. The CDR3 regions of human TCRbeta chains were subjected to immunosequencing. The authors' pipeline ran thus. Repertoire TCRs were matched against a reference library of SARS-CoV-2-specific TCRs generated with the MIRA antigen-specificity platform. Breadth was defined as the fraction of unique TCRs that were SARS-CoV-2-associated. Depth was defined as the fraction of total T cells that were SARS-CoV-2-associated. Using the MIRA data, every spike-specific TCR was mapped to the spike region that the TCR reacted to and assigned to either a CD4 or a CD8 class. Log10-transformed breadth and depth values were compared by one-way ANOVA with Sidak's multiple comparisons tests. Drawn from immuneACCESS, this table holds only the in-frame rearrangements with V and J called that TCRdb kept. Clones are partly lost; checked studies trace under half to an unresolved V gene and leave the rest unexplained. From that table come the V and J calls and clone size; the DNA was used to work out D and trimming. This sample lists nearly 110,000 clones; about 90% were detected once. Together, the top ten hold under 25% of the sample.

Notes on this clone: This receptor's antigen is unknown. Per-base qualities were not stored, and no clone one base away is much larger.

This receptor was obtained from an adult in good health. The V gene is TRBV7-2 and the J gene is TRBJ2-7; TRBD2 fits 8 bases in the junction. The starting material was peripheral blood, obtained on day 0 of AZD1222 vaccination. The CDR3 protein is CASSLELAASGEQYF. The DNA reads TGTGCCAGCAGCTTAGAACTAGCGGCAAGTGGTGAGCAGTACTTC. When the CDR3 is completed using the reference TRBV7-2 and TRBJ2-7 genes on either side, the full variable domain is GAGVSQSPSNKVTEKGKDVELRCDPISGHTALYWYRQSLGQGLEFLIYFQGNSAPDKSGLPSDRFSAERTGGSVSTLTIQRTQQEDSAVYLCASSLELAASGEQYFGPGTRLTVT.